The next 27 T cell receptor beta chains were all read from a single sample in a study of PD-1 blockade in mismatch repair-deficient tumors. TCRdb's table, derived via immunoSEQ multiplex PCR, lists solely in-frame clones and lacks some. The data contain under 150,000 clones, around nine tenths of them singletons. The sequencing used peripheral blood, collected almost 74 weeks after starting pembrolizumab. The receptors stem from an adult with mismatch repair-deficient cancer.

In this sample, this clone turned up a few times. CDR3 in amino acids: CASIEQAAGFF. DNA of the CDR3: TGTGCCAGCATCGAGCAGGCGGCAGGGTTCTTC. The chain carries TRBV2 and TRBJ2-1; D is uncertain. The CDR3 is 11 residues long. Trimming took 7 bases from V and 15 from J, leaving 16 bases between them. Germline lookup yields CDR1 SNHLY and CDR2 FYNNEI.

This chain uses TRBV6-5 with TRBJ2-1; either TRBD1 or TRBD2 may fit D (5 bases each). The V gene lost 2 bases and the J gene lost 4 bases, with 12 bases spanning the gap. Germline V lookup: CDR1 MNHEY, CDR2 SVGAGI. The CDR3 spans 15 residues. The CDR3 loop reads CASSYGASPYNEQFF. CDR3 nucleotides: TGTGCCAGCAGTTACGGGGCTAGCCCGTACAATGAGCAGTTCTTC.

For the CDR3, the DNA is TGCGCCAGCAGCTCAATAACTAGCGGAGGGGGAGAGACCCAGTACTTC. Encoded protein: CASSSITSGGGETQYF. This chain uses TRBV5-1 with TRBJ2-5; 8 positions match TRBD2. With 3 bases clipped from V and 4 bases from J, the junction kept 11 bases outside the gene matches. CDR3 size: 16 residues. Germline CDR1 and CDR2: SGHRS and YFSETQ.

Remarks on this clone: Additional DNA sequences in this sample encode the identical CDR3. The rearrangement uses TRBV29-1 and TRBJ2-2, with D unresolved. Germline CDR1 reads SQVTM; CDR2 reads ANQGSEA. Trimming cost V 3 bases and J 1 base, with 6 bases left between them. The CDR3 contains 13 residues. The CDR3 protein is CSVDRENTGELFF. The CDR3 nucleotides read TGCAGCGTTGACCGAGAGAACACCGGGGAGCTGTTTTTT.

The V call is TRBV9, the J call TRBJ2-5; 10 bases map to TRBD2. Looked up from germline, CDR1 is SGDLS and CDR2 is YYNGEE. CDR3 length: 15 amino acids. Germline trimming cut 0 bases from V and 4 bases from J; bases unmatched to any gene: 3. The CDR3 DNA is TGTGCCAGCAGCGTAGCTCCTAGCGGGAGAGAGACCCAGTACTTC. It specifies CASSVAPSGRETQYF.

V and J are TRBV11-2 and TRBJ2-2, with TRBD2 matching 14 bases. CDR1 and CDR2 (germline): SGHAT, FQNNGV. V shed 1 base, J shed 3 bases, and the junction held 1 base outside the gene matches. The CDR3 is made up of 17 amino acids. The CDR3: CASSLAGLAGDTGELFF. In nucleotides, the CDR3 is TGTGCCAGCAGCTTAGCGGGACTAGCGGGAGACACCGGGGAGCTGTTTTTT.

The rearrangement uses TRBV27 and TRBJ1-2, with unresolved D. This CDR3 comprises 13 residues. Trimming took 5 bases from V and 4 from J, leaving 11 bases between them. Germline V gene data show CDR1 as MNHEY and CDR2 as SMNVEV (reference sequence). DNA for the CDR3: TGTGCCAGCAGTGGTGGTCCTTCCTATGGCTACACCTTC. Protein product: CASSGGPSYGYTF.

V is TRBV9 and J is TRBJ2-1, with D uncertain. Trimming left V 1 base short and J 3 bases short, with 11 bases between. This CDR3 contains 15 residues. Germline V CDR1 and CDR2: SGDLS, YYNGEE. CDR3 residues: CASSVFPISYNEQFF. DNA of the CDR3: TGTGCCAGCAGCGTATTCCCCATAAGCTACAATGAGCAGTTCTTC.

The chain recombines TRBV5-4 with TRBJ1-1, with no clear D. This CDR3 spans 11 amino acids. Trimming took 7 bases from V and 4 from J, leaving 8 bases between them. Germline CDR1 is SGHNT and CDR2 is YYREEE (reference sequence). CDR3 bases: TGTGCCAGCTGGGGAGGCACTGAAGCTTTCTTT. Amino acids: CASWGGTEAFF.

For the CDR3, the DNA is TGTGCCAGCAGTTACCTATCGGGGAACTACGAGCAGTACTTC. This encodes CASSYLSGNYEQYF. The rearrangement joins TRBV6-5 to TRBJ2-7, with a tentative D call TRBD2 (5 bases). CDR3 size: 14 residues. Trimming removed 2 bases at V and 3 bases at J, with 11 bases between. CDR1 MNHEY and CDR2 SVGAGI come from the germline V gene.

This rearrangement joins TRBV2 to TRBJ2-5; unclear D gene. Trimming left V 7 bases short and J 4 bases short, with 7 bases between. The CDR3 loop spans 11 amino acids. The germline gives CDR1 SNHLY, CDR2 FYNNEI. The CDR3 region has the DNA TGTGCCAGCACCGACCGAGAGACCCAGTACTTC. Protein sequence: CASTDRETQYF. The full variable domain, rest sourced from reference TRBV2 and TRBJ2-5, is EPEVTQTPSHQVTQMGQEVILRCVPISNHLYFYWYRQILGQKVEFLVSFYNNEISEKSEIFDDQFSVERPDGSNFTLKIRSTKLEDSAMYFCASTDRETQYFGPGTRLLVL.

This clone has only one observation. The chain links TRBV2 to TRBJ1-2; D not certain. Looked up from germline, CDR1 is SNHLY and CDR2 is FYNNEI. V lost 4 bases and J 4 bases, leaving 16 bases between the germline ends. The CDR3 is 15 amino acids. CDR3 sequence reads: CASSVQSMALYGYTF. CDR3 DNA: TGTGCCAGCAGTGTCCAATCAATGGCCCTCTATGGCTACACCTTC.

In its sample, this clone was seen once. CDR3 amino acids: CASSQRGHGYEQYF. CDR3 in DNA: TGTGCCAGCAGTCAAAGAGGACACGGCTACGAGCAGTACTTC. This rearrangement joins TRBV6-5 to TRBJ2-7; perhaps TRBD1 as D (5 bases). Germline values: CDR1 MNHEY, CDR2 SVGAGI. This CDR3 has 14 amino acids. With 5 bases removed from V and 3 bases from J, the gap between germline ends came to 14 bases.

The chain employs TRBV5-4 and TRBJ2-1, with a possible D match to TRBD2 (5 bases). CDR1 and CDR2 from the germline V gene are SGHNT and YYREEE (reference sequence). The CDR3 sequence is 15 residues long. V lost 3 bases, J lost 0 bases, and 10 bases lay in between. This CDR3 is CASSSSGNSYNEQFF. The CDR3 region has the DNA TGTGCCAGCAGCTCCAGCGGAAACTCCTACAATGAGCAGTTCTTC.

CDR3 coding DNA: TGTGCCAGCAGTGATCAAACGGGTCGGGGGGATGAGCAGTTCTTC. Protein: CASSDQTGRGDEQFF. This chain connects TRBV2 to TRBJ2-1, with 7 nucleotides matching TRBD2. The CDR3 loop spans 15 amino acids. After removal of 3 bases from V and 8 bases from J, the junction contained 10 bases not matched to a gene. Germline V gene data show CDR1 as SNHLY and CDR2 as FYNNEI.

This clone is a singleton in its sample. The rearrangement joins TRBV28 to TRBJ1-2; D unresolved. Germline CDR1 reads MDHEN; CDR2 reads SYDVKM. The CDR3 is made up of 13 amino acids. V was cut by 6 bases and J by 5 bases, with 13 bases left in between. The CDR3 sequence is CASSLDPGYGYTF. The DNA for the CDR3 is TGTGCCAGCAGCTTAGACCCCGGATATGGCTACACCTTC.

The V gene is TRBV5-1, the J gene TRBJ2-3; a weak D match, TRBD2 (6 bases). The germline V gene encodes CDR1 SGHRS and CDR2 YFSETQ. Deletions cut 0 bases from V and 1 base from J, with 12 bases between. The CDR3 extends over 16 amino acids. CDR3 DNA: TGCGCCAGCAGCTTGGGGCGGCGGAGGGGCACAGATACGCAGTATTTT. It specifies CASSLGRRRGTDTQYF.

This chain's CDR3 is CASSPGGQGWISYEQYF. CDR3 bases: TGTGCCAGCTCACCTGGGGGGCAGGGATGGATTTCCTACGAGCAGTACTTC. J is TRBJ2-7 and V is TRBV18, with D possibly being TRBD1 or TRBD2 (6 bases each). The CDR3 totals 17 residues. Germline CDR1 reads KGHSH; CDR2 reads LQKENI. V was shortened by 3 bases and J by 1 base, with 19 bases between the two germline ends.

The genes are TRBV10-2 and TRBJ2-1; the match to TRBD2 covers 10 bases. CDR3 size: 17 residues. In germline, CDR1 is WSHSY, CDR2 SAAADI. V dropped 2 bases and J dropped 14; count of bases not matched to a gene: 18. Written as DNA, the CDR3 is TGCGCCAGCAGTGAGATTTCTAGGGGACTAGCGAACCTGGGGGAGTTCTTC. This encodes CASSEISRGLANLGEFF.

This clone was seen a few times. The rearrangement joins TRBV27 to TRBJ2-7; D ambiguous. The germline gives CDR1 MNHEY, CDR2 SMNVEV (reference sequence). This CDR3 is 14 amino acids long. V lost 5 bases and J 2 bases, leaving 13 bases between the germline ends. The CDR3 DNA is TGTGCCAGCAGTCCGACCGGGCCGCCCTACGAGCAGTACTTC. Encoded protein: CASSPTGPPYEQYF.

The CDR3 nucleotides are TGTGCCAGCAGCTACAGGACAGCCCTAGCCCACGAGCAGTACTTC. Amino acids: CASSYRTALAHEQYF. This rearrangement joins TRBV5-6 to TRBJ2-7; D possibly corresponds to TRBD1 (6 bases). This CDR3 comprises 15 residues. Germline CDR1 SGHDT, CDR2 YYEEEE. Trimming pared 3 bases from V and 5 bases from J, leaving 18 bases between.

The chain is built from TRBV5-4 and TRBJ2-2, with D tentatively TRBD1 or TRBD2 (5 bases each). Per the germline V gene, CDR1 is SGHNT and CDR2 is YYREEE (reference sequence). This CDR3 is 16 amino acids long. The germline V and J ends were trimmed by 4 bases and 4 bases, with 17 bases remaining between them. CDR3 region: CASSPGPGTGTGELFF. For the CDR3, the DNA is TGTGCCAGCAGCCCCGGTCCAGGGACGGGCACCGGGGAGCTGTTTTTT.

The V and J genes are TRBV18 and TRBJ1-1; a weak D match, TRBD1 (5 bases). Per the germline V gene, CDR1 is KGHSH and CDR2 is LQKENI. The CDR3 runs to 14 residues. Trimming shortened V by 6 bases and J by 1 base, and 12 bases separated the two germline ends. CDR3 loop: CASSGDGGNTEAFF. CDR3 sequence (DNA): TGTGCCAGCTCGGGGGACGGAGGGAACACTGAAGCTTTCTTT. Filled out from reference TRBV18 and TRBJ1-1, the complete variable domain reads NAGVMQNPRHLVRRRGQEARLRCSPMKGHSHVYWYRQLPEEGLKFMVYLQKENIIDESGMPKERFSAEFPKEGPSILRIQQVVRGDSAAYFCASSGDGGNTEAFFGQGTRLTVV.

The rearrangement uses TRBV7-9 and TRBJ2-7; either TRBD1 or TRBD2 may supply D (5 bases each). The CDR3 extends over 14 amino acids. CDR1 and CDR2 (germline): SEHNR, FQNEAQ (reference sequence). Trimming left V 1 base short and J 1 base short, with 8 bases between. CDR3 protein: CASSLGGRSYEQYF. The CDR3 nucleotides are TGTGCCAGCAGCTTAGGGGGACGGTCCTACGAGCAGTACTTC.

This clone was seen once. CDR3 loop: CASSSLERDGHFWQYF. In DNA, the CDR3 is TGTGCCAGCAGCTCCCTAGAACGGGACGGCCACTTTTGGCAGTACTTC. This chain uses TRBV7-8 with TRBJ2-7, with D perhaps assigned TRBD1 or TRBD2 (5 bases each). Trimming pared 4 bases from V and 9 bases from J, leaving 25 bases between. The CDR3 loop spans 16 amino acids. Per the germline V gene, CDR1 is SGHVS and CDR2 is FQNEAQ.

V usage is TRBV18 and J usage is TRBJ2-1, with D perhaps TRBD1 (5 bases). Trimming cost V 7 bases and J 1 base, with 14 bases left between them. This CDR3 contains 15 residues. The germline CDR1 and CDR2 sequences are KGHSH and LQKENI. CDR3 region: CASLQEGESYNEQFF. Here the CDR3 DNA reads TGTGCCAGCTTACAGGAAGGAGAGTCCTACAATGAGCAGTTCTTC.

V usage is TRBV11-2 and J usage is TRBJ2-7, with no clear D. V lost 2 bases to trimming and J lost 0 bases, with 11 bases between them. Germline CDR1 reads SGHAT; CDR2 reads FQNNGV. The CDR3 is 15 amino acids. CDR3 nucleotide sequence: TGTGCCAGCAGCTTACTTGCTAGAAACTCCTACGAGCAGTACTTC. It translates to CASSLLARNSYEQYF.